This paragraph reports one T cell receptor (beta chain). The data originate from a study of blood T cell repertoires in COVID-19. Measured with immunoSEQ multiplex PCR; TCRdb has only the in-frame clones, and not every one. This sample has about 130,000 clones, with around 86% found just once. V shed 5 bases and J shed 2 bases, with 16 bases lying between them. Germline lookup yields CDR1 SGHRS and CDR2 YFSETQ. This CDR3 is built from 15 residues. The sequencing input was peripheral blood. V gene TRBV5-1 combines with J gene TRBJ2-5; TRBD2 is a possible D gene (5 bases). The TCR sequence derives from a man aged 60 to 69 with acute or convalescent COVID-19. In nucleotides, the CDR3 is TGCGCCAGCAGTTTCGGGCTAGCCGGTCAAGAGACCCAGTACTTC. As protein: CASSFGLAGQETQYF.